The entry below gives a single T cell receptor (beta chain) sequence along with its context. V was pared by 5 bases and J by 0 bases, with 15 bases between. Per the germline V gene, CDR1 is SGHTA and CDR2 is FQGTGA. The length of the CDR3 is 16 residues. This entry is derived from a study of Ad26.COV2.S vaccination and SARS-CoV-2 variants. Study in general: Ad26.COV2.S, an intramuscular injection, was given once or twice 56 days apart.

TCRdb's copy holds only in-frame clones and misses some; the assay was immunoSEQ multiplex PCR. The profile shows around 300,000 clones, less than 90% of them singletons. Documented treatment: roughly 20 received Ad26.COV2.S at low or high dose, single or two shots; about 5 received placebo; per-sample allocation not given. The samples date from day 63 after the first vaccine or placebo injection. This specimen consisted of peripheral blood, obtained in a trial of Ad26.COV2.S vaccine versus placebo. This chain uses TRBV7-3 with TRBJ2-3; D remains ambiguous. The receptor's source is a person between 18 and 65 years old who received the Ad26.COV2.S COVID-19 vaccine or a placebo. CDR3 bases: TGTGCCAGCAGCCGCCCAAAAGCGAAAAGCACAGATACGCAGTATTTT. This sequence encodes CASSRPKAKSTDTQYF.